The present entry profiles one T cell receptor beta chain with its context. This entry comes from a study of CD8 T cells in Susac syndrome. In the multiple sclerosis control group, patients were treatment-naive and had stable or active relapsing-remitting disease. Negative isolation was used for CD8+ and CD4+ T cells and FACS enrichment for TEMRA cells. Reverse transcription used roughly 0.5 to 1 ug RNA and random hexamers. The CDR3 of TCR beta was amplified by immunoSEQ multiplex PCR across 54 Vbeta and 13 Jbeta. Each CDR3 protein is one row after TCRdb ran MiXCR on the immunoSEQ multiplex PCR reads. The repertoire consists of about 150,000 distinct CDR3 sequences, with nearly 97% occurring once and the leading ten covering roughly 0.16%. This CDR3 comprises 14 residues. Germline V gene sequence: CDR1 SEHNR, CDR2 FQNEAQ (reference sequence). Trimming left V 5 bases short and J 4 bases short, with 14 bases between.

This chain uses TRBV7-9 with TRBJ1-1; TRBD1 might be the D (5 bases). The receptor's source is a human donor with multiple sclerosis. Source material: CD8+ T cells from PBMCs. Here the CDR3 reads CASSKTEFGTEAFF. In nucleotides, the CDR3 is TGTGCCAGCAGCAAGACAGAGTTTGGCACTGAAGCTTTCTTT.